The entry that follows covers one TCR beta chain sequence. These data originate in a study of blood T cell repertoires in COVID-19. Across the whole study: Samples representing acute and convalescent COVID-19 were sourced from the United States, Italy and Spain. T cells, B-cell-depleted T cells, or PBMCs provided the cDNA or gDNA that served as material.

As originally analysed: Researchers report that nucleated cell counts were estimated from reference gene primer amplification. Measured with immunoSEQ multiplex PCR; TCRdb has only the in-frame clones, and not every one. The DNA gave D and trimming, while V, J and clone size come from that table. The sample contains 110,000 to 150,000 clones, 70% to 85% of which appear only once. The sample comprised peripheral blood. The sequence was obtained from a man aged 60 to 69 with acute or convalescent COVID-19.

DNA for the CDR3: TGTGCCAGCAGTTCCCCCGGACGGGATCTAGCCAAAAACATTCAGTACTTC. It is translated as CASSSPGRDLAKNIQYF. This chain joins TRBV27 and TRBJ2-4; D is possibly TRBD2 (5 bases). This CDR3 contains 17 residues. CDR1 and CDR2 from the germline V gene are MNHEY and SMNVEV (reference sequence). The V end lost 4 bases, the J end lost 0 bases, and 16 bases lay between the germline ends.